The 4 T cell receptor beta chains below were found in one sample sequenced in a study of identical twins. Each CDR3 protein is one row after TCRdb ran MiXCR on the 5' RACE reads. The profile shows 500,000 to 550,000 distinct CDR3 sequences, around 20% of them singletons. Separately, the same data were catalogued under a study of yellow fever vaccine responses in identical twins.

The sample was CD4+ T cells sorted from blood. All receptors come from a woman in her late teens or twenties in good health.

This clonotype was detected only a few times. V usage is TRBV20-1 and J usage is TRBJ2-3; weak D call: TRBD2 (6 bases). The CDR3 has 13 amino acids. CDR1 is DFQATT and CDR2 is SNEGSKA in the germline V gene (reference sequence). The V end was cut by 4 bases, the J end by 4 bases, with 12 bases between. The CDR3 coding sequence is TGCAGTGCTAAAGGGACTCCCGCAGATACGCAGTATTTT. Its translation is CSAKGTPADTQYF.

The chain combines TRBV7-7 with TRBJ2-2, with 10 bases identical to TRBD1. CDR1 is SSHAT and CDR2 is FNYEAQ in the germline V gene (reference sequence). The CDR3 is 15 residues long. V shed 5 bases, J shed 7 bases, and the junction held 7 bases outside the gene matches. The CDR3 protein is CASSKGTGVGGELFF. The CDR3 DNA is TGTGCCAGCAGCAAAGGGACAGGGGTAGGCGGGGAGCTGTTTTTT.

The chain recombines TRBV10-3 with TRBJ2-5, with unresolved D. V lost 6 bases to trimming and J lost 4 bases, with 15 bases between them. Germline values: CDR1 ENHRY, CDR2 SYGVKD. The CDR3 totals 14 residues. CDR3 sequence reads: CAISAPAAPETQYF. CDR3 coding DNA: TGTGCCATCAGCGCTCCAGCAGCCCCAGAGACCCAGTACTTC.

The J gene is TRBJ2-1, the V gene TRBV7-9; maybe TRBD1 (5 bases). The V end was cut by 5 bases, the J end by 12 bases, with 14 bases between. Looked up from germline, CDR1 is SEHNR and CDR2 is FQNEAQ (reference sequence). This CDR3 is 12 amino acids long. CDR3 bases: TGTGCCAGCAGCCACCCTCAGGGCAGGCAGTTCTTC. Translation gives CASSHPQGRQFF.